This T cell receptor beta chain derives from a study of T-cell reconstitution after alpha-beta-depleted transplantation in children. As it was prepared, the TCRbeta library received unique molecular identifiers. TCRdb redid the calling of the PCR reads with MiXCR, one entry per CDR3 protein. The sample yields a few hundred thousand distinct CDR3 sequences, 25% seen once. Overall study results and limits: About two months after transplant, alpha-beta T cells reportedly came from several hundred expanded graft clones.

This clonotype was counted many times. What it binds is unknown. The V segment lost 6 bases and the J segment 2 bases; nucleotides outside the gene matches: 5. The CDR3 has 14 amino acids. Germline CDR1 reads SQVTM; CDR2 reads ANQGSEA. The specimen comprised PBMCs, sampled before TCRalphabeta/CD19-depleted stem cell transplant. The source of this sequence is a girl aged 2-9 years with Fanconi anemia, due to receive a stem cell transplant. The chain uses TRBV29-1 and TRBJ2-1, with 9 bases matching TRBD2. The CDR3: CSVEGLAPYNEQFF. The CDR3 DNA reads TGCAGCGTGGAGGGACTAGCTCCCTACAATGAGCAGTTCTTC.